Each of the 25 T cell receptor beta chains below was sequenced from the same sample in a study of response to subunit inactivated influenza vaccine. TCRdb redid the calling of the RT-PCR reads with MiXCR, one entry per CDR3 protein. The sample yields 450,000 to 600,000 distinct CDR3 sequences, under 9% seen once. This specimen consisted of PBMCs from blood, obtained less than 30 months after vaccination. The receptor set was obtained from a man in his fifties or sixties who received an inactivated influenza vaccine.

The gene calls are TRBV20-1 and TRBJ1-6; D perhaps matches TRBD1 (5 bases). The length of the CDR3 is 15 residues. The germline V gene encodes CDR1 DFQATT and CDR2 SNEGSKA (reference sequence). The ends were cut back, 6 bases at V and 3 bases at J, with 15 bases in the middle. The CDR3 nucleotides are TGCAGTGCGACGACGGCGGGGGGCTATAATTCACCCCTCCACTTT. This codes for CSATTAGGYNSPLHF.

The V and J genes are TRBV28 and TRBJ2-4, with 7 bases lining up with TRBD1. The CDR3 is 16 amino acids. The germline V gene encodes CDR1 MDHEN and CDR2 SYDVKM. J was trimmed by 4 bases and V by 2 bases; bases with no gene match: 8. CDR3 amino acids: CASSLMAGTAKNIQYF. The CDR3 region has the DNA TGTGCCAGCAGTTTAATGGCCGGGACAGCGAAAAACATTCAGTACTTC.

This clonotype has more than one count but fewer than ten. The chain joins TRBV28 to TRBJ2-1, with D perhaps matching TRBD1 (6 bases). This CDR3 spans 17 amino acids. V was shortened by 5 bases and J by 0 bases, with 17 bases between the two germline ends. Per the germline V gene, CDR1 is MDHEN and CDR2 is SYDVKM. CDR3 loop: CASSGTRGKASYNEQFF. CDR3 bases: TGTGCCAGCAGTGGGACCAGGGGTAAGGCCTCCTACAATGAGCAGTTCTTC.

Worth noting for this clonotype: It may be a read error: a sequence one base away is much more abundant. The chain couples TRBV29-1 to TRBJ2-3, with TRBD1 as a possible D gene (5 bases). The CDR3 spans 11 residues. The V gene lost 5 bases and the J gene lost 4 bases, with 7 bases spanning the gap. The germline CDR1 and CDR2 sequences are SQVTM and ANQGSEA. The CDR3 DNA sequence: TGCAGCGTTCAGGGTCCAGATACGCAGTATTTT. Its translation is CSVQGPDTQYF.

In this sample, this clonotype turned up a few times. This sequence joins TRBV7-2 and TRBJ2-2; no firm D call. Germline CDR1 SGHTA, CDR2 FQGNSA. The length of the CDR3 is 14 residues. The V and J ends lost 1 base and 4 bases respectively, with 7 bases between them. The CDR3 here is CASSLVRVTGELFF. The CDR3 DNA follows: TGTGCCAGCAGCTTAGTCCGTGTCACCGGGGAGCTGTTTTTT.

The chain is built from TRBV15 and TRBJ2-5; 9 bases match TRBD2. This CDR3 region has 15 residues. V lost 1 base to trimming and J lost 5 bases; unmatched junction nucleotides: 5. Germline assignment: CDR1 LNHNV and CDR2 YYDKDF (reference sequence). CDR3 in DNA: TGTGCCACCAGCAGAGGGCGGGGGGGGTTGGAGACCCAGTACTTC. It codes for CATSRGRGGLETQYF.

This clonotype was picked up many times. The chain couples TRBV12-3 or TRBV12-4 to TRBJ2-3; D not certain. This CDR3 is 12 amino acids long. V shed 3 bases and J shed 4 bases, with 5 bases lying between them. The CDR3 here is CASSFGPDTQYF. In DNA form, the CDR3 reads TGTGCCAGCAGTTTCGGGCCAGATACGCAGTATTTT.

This clonotype came up a few times. V usage is TRBV12-3 or TRBV12-4 and J usage is TRBJ2-2; TRBD2 matches at 11 bases. V lost 6 bases to trimming and J lost 6 bases; unmatched junction nucleotides: 6. The CDR3 totals 15 residues. CDR3 in amino acids: CASRASGGWSGELFF. CDR3 coding DNA: TGTGCCAGCAGGGCTAGCGGGGGGTGGTCCGGGGAGCTGTTTTTT.

The chain uses TRBV15 and TRBJ2-7; 8 bases match TRBD1. This CDR3 region has 13 residues. With 10 bases clipped from V and 2 bases from J, the junction kept 7 bases outside the gene matches. Germline V lookup: CDR1 LNHNV, CDR2 YYDKDF (reference sequence). CDR3 sequence reads: CASRQGSTYEQYF. CDR3 sequence (DNA): TGTGCCAGCAGACAGGGGTCGACCTACGAGCAGTACTTC.

CDR3 nucleotides: TGTGCCAGCAGACGACCCGGGCACAACAATGAGCAGTTCTTC. This gives the protein CASRRPGHNNEQFF. The chain combines TRBV6-2 or TRBV6-3 with TRBJ2-1; no definite D call. The CDR3 is 14 residues long. In germline, CDR1 is MNHEY, CDR2 SVGEGT. V gave up 6 bases and J gave up 5 bases, with 14 bases separating them.

The J gene is TRBJ2-5, the V gene TRBV5-1; possible D gene TRBD2, 6 bases. The ends were cut back, 1 base at V and 3 bases at J, with 10 bases in the middle. The CDR3 sequence is 14 residues long. The germline V gene has CDR1 SGHRS and CDR2 YFSETQ. CDR3 protein: CASSLNSGEETQYF. The CDR3 nucleotides read TGCGCCAGCAGCTTGAACTCGGGAGAAGAGACCCAGTACTTC.

The rearrangement links TRBV2 to TRBJ1-6; TRBD1 aligns across 9 bases. CDR1 and CDR2 (germline): SNHLY, FYNNEI. The CDR3 consists of 14 residues. Losses at the gene ends were 6 bases for V and 7 bases for J; bases not matched to a gene: 4. In DNA form, the CDR3 reads TGTGCCAGCAGCGGGGACAGGGTGAATTCACCCCTCCACTTT. This translates into CASSGDRVNSPLHF.

This clonotype was seen repeatedly, ten times or more. This chain joins TRBV7-6 and TRBJ1-1; D is perhaps TRBD1 (5 bases). Germline loops: CDR1 SGHVS, CDR2 FNYEAQ. Trimming stripped 0 bases from V and 6 bases from J, with 26 bases between. The CDR3 length is 19 residues. The CDR3 DNA sequence: TGTGCCAGCAGCTTAGCTGATGGGTTAGGGAGGGGATGGAAGGCTGAAGCTTTCTTT. It codes for CASSLADGLGRGWKAEAFF.

The chain combines TRBV28 with TRBJ2-4; D is ambiguous. V shed 8 bases and J shed 5 bases, with 22 bases lying between them. The CDR3 has 16 amino acids. In germline, CDR1 is MDHEN, CDR2 SYDVKM. This CDR3 is CASGAWTGWAENIQYF. The CDR3 DNA reads TGTGCCAGCGGCGCTTGGACCGGGTGGGCCGAAAACATTCAGTACTTC.

The chain couples TRBV11-3 to TRBJ2-3, with D unclear. The CDR3 has 13 residues. The V and J ends lost 5 bases and 5 bases respectively, with 11 bases between them. Germline V gene data show CDR1 as SGHNT and CDR2 as YENEEA. The CDR3 DNA reads TGTGCCAGCAGCCCCCGTTTAGGAGATACGCAGTATTTT. Translating it yields CASSPRLGDTQYF. The full variable domain, completed using reference TRBV11-3 and TRBJ2-3, is EAGVVQSPRYKIIEKKQPVAFWCNPISGHNTLYWYLQNLGQGPELLIRYENEEAVDDSQLPKDRFSAERLKGVDSTLKIQPAELGDSAVYLCASSPRLGDTQYFGPGTRLTVL.

This chain uses TRBV6-5 with TRBJ2-7; 12 bases match TRBD2. After removal of 0 bases from V and 4 bases from J, the junction contained 4 bases not matched to a gene. Germline lookup yields CDR1 MNHEY and CDR2 SVGAGI. The CDR3 loop spans 16 amino acids. The CDR3 reads CASSYSASGGAYEQYF. The CDR3, as DNA: TGTGCCAGCAGTTACTCGGCTAGCGGGGGGGCTTACGAGCAGTACTTC.

The chain carries TRBV6-2 or TRBV6-3 and TRBJ2-1; possibly TRBD1 for D (5 bases). The CDR3 length is 13 residues. The germline V and J ends were trimmed by 2 bases and 10 bases, with 12 bases remaining between them. Germline V lookup: CDR1 MNHEY, CDR2 SVGEGT. CDR3 nucleotide sequence: TGTGCCAGCAGTTACCGTGGGGCCTTCGAGCAGTTCTTC. Translated: CASSYRGAFEQFF.

This clonotype has a handful of counts. The chain carries TRBV20-1 and TRBJ1-1; D call uncertain. This CDR3 spans 12 amino acids. Germline-derived CDR1 and CDR2 are DFQATT and SNEGSKA (reference sequence). Deletions cut 5 bases from V and 0 bases from J, with 7 bases between. The CDR3: CSALRVNTEAFF. CDR3 DNA: TGCAGTGCTTTAAGGGTGAACACTGAAGCTTTCTTT.

Only a few counts were recorded for this clonotype. The V call is TRBV4-3, the J call TRBJ1-2; D gene ambiguous. From germline, CDR1 is LGHNA and CDR2 YSLEER. This CDR3 is built from 15 residues. V gave up 0 bases and J gave up 4 bases, with 12 bases separating them. CDR3 coding DNA: TGCGCCAGCAGCCAAGATACCGGGGAGAGCTATGGCTACACCTTC. Encoded protein: CASSQDTGESYGYTF.

This chain links TRBV4-1 with TRBJ1-3; 7 bases map to TRBD1. Losses at the gene ends were 4 bases for V and 3 bases for J; bases not matched to a gene: 12. The CDR3 is made up of 17 amino acids. The germline V gene encodes CDR1 MGHRA and CDR2 YSYEKL. In nucleotides, the CDR3 is TGCGCCAGCAGCCCTACACCCAAGGGGGCGATTGGAAACACCATATATTTT. Translating it yields CASSPTPKGAIGNTIYF.

The gene calls are TRBV18 and TRBJ2-7, with D perhaps TRBD2 (6 bases). Germline CDR1 is KGHSH and CDR2 is LQKENI. V lost 6 bases, J lost 4 bases, and 13 bases lay in between. This CDR3 comprises 13 residues. The CDR3 DNA sequence: TGTGCCAGCTCTCGGGAGACTACGTACGAGCAGTACTTC. Protein sequence: CASSRETTYEQYF. Using reference TRBV18 and TRBJ2-7 for the parts outside the CDR3, the full variable domain is NAGVMQNPRHLVRRRGQEARLRCSPMKGHSHVYWYRQLPEEGLKFMVYLQKENIIDESGMPKERFSAEFPKEGPSILRIQQVVRGDSAAYFCASSRETTYEQYFGPGTRLTVT.

The gene calls are TRBV7-9 and TRBJ1-2; unclear D gene. Germline V gene lookup returns CDR1 SEHNR and CDR2 FQNEAQ (reference sequence). Trimming shortened V by 6 bases and J by 4 bases, and 9 bases separated the two germline ends. This CDR3 has 12 amino acids. This CDR3 is CASRPDFYGYTF. For the CDR3, the DNA is TGTGCCAGCAGGCCAGACTTCTATGGCTACACCTTC. Full variable domain (rest looked up from reference TRBV7-9 and TRBJ1-2): DTGVSQNPRHKITKRGQNVTFRCDPISEHNRLYWYRQTLGQGPEFLTYFQNEAQLEKSRLLSDRFSAERPKGSFSTLEIQRTEQGDSAMYLCASRPDFYGYTFGSGTRLTVV.

This clonotype was picked up a small number of times. The chain links TRBV7-2 to TRBJ1-2; TRBD1 is a possible D gene (6 bases). The ends were cut back, 6 bases at V and 8 bases at J, with 16 bases in the middle. Looked up from germline, CDR1 is SGHTA and CDR2 is FQGNSA. The CDR3 loop spans 13 amino acids. The CDR3 sequence: CASRPRDTYGYTF. CDR3 DNA: TGTGCCAGCAGGCCCAGGGACACCTACGGCTACACCTTC.

The chain combines TRBV12-3 or TRBV12-4 with TRBJ2-7; TRBD1 matches 8 bases. The CDR3 sequence is 17 residues long. The V and J ends lost 11 bases and 3 bases, in that order; junction bases with no gene match: 21. CDR3 in amino acids: CASMGTLGTGTNYEQYF. Written as DNA, the CDR3 is TGTGCCTCGATGGGCACCCTCGGGACAGGAACCAACTACGAGCAGTACTTC.

CDR3 in amino acids: CASSPPFSPYEQYF. CDR3 in DNA: TGTGCCAGCTCACCACCGTTCAGTCCCTACGAGCAGTACTTC. The V call is TRBV18, the J call TRBJ2-7; unclear D gene. V was cut by 0 bases and J by 2 bases, with 8 bases left in between. From germline, CDR1 is KGHSH and CDR2 LQKENI. There are 14 residues in the CDR3.